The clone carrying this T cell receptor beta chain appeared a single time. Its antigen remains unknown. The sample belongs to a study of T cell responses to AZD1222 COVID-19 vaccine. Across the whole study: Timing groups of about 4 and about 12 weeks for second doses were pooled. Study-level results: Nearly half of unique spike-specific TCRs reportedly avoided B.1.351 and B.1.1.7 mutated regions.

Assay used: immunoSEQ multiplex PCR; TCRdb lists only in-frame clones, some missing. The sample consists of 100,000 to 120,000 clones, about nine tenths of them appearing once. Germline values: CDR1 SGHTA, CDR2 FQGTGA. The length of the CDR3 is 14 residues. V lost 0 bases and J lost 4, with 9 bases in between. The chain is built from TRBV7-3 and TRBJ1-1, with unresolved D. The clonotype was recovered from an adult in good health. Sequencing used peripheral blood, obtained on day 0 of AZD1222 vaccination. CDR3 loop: CASSLTPHSTEAFF. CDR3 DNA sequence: TGTGCCAGCAGCTTAACTCCACACTCCACTGAAGCTTTCTTT.